The 27 T cell receptor beta chains given below trace back to one sample, sequenced in a study of identical twins. Via MiXCR, TCRdb re-called the 5' RACE reads, giving one row per CDR3 protein. The sample includes roughly 720,000 distinct CDR3 sequences, about 18% of them seen just once. This sample was also put to use in a study of T cells expressing NK-cell markers.

The sequenced material came from PBMCs. The receptors here all came from a woman aged 18-29 years in good health.

The chain couples TRBV2 to TRBJ2-3; 7 bases fit TRBD2. V gave up 2 bases and J gave up 5 bases; unmatched junction bases: 4. Per the germline V gene, CDR1 is SNHLY and CDR2 is FYNNEI. CDR3 length equals 14 residues. CDR3 amino acids: CASSERLAGDTQYF. DNA for the CDR3: TGTGCCAGCAGTGAACGACTAGCAGGAGATACGCAGTATTTT.

The V gene is TRBV5-1, the J gene TRBJ2-3; the match to TRBD1 covers 9 bases. The junction had 7 bases not matched to a gene; V was cut back by 4 bases and J by 4 bases. The CDR3 runs 15 residues. In germline, CDR1 is SGHRS, CDR2 YFSETQ. As DNA, the CDR3 is TGCGCCAGCAGCCTACCGACAGGGGGGGCAGATACGCAGTATTTT. It specifies CASSLPTGGADTQYF.

The table lists this clonotype with a few counts. The chain links TRBV11-2 to TRBJ1-1; a weak D match, TRBD1 (5 bases). The CDR3 runs 16 residues. Germline loops: CDR1 SGHAT, CDR2 FQNNGV. V was shortened by 0 bases and J by 6 bases, with 17 bases between the two germline ends. CDR3 amino acids: CASSLDPLGGSAEAFF. In DNA, the CDR3 is TGTGCCAGCAGCTTAGATCCCTTGGGGGGATCGGCTGAAGCTTTCTTT.

In this sample, this clonotype turned up a few times. The V gene is TRBV20-1, the J gene TRBJ2-7, with 14 nucleotides matching TRBD2. J was trimmed by 9 bases and V by 5 bases; bases with no gene match: 9. The CDR3 is 14 amino acids. Germline lookup yields CDR1 DFQATT and CDR2 SNEGSKA (reference sequence). The DNA of the CDR3 is TGCAGTGCTTTACCCGGGACTAGCGGGAGCTCGCAGTACTTC. Protein sequence: CSALPGTSGSSQYF.

At least ten counts were recorded for this clonotype. This rearrangement joins TRBV4-3 to TRBJ2-1, with 10 nucleotides matching TRBD2. CDR1 LGHNA and CDR2 YSLEER come from the germline V gene. V gave up 0 bases and J gave up 3 bases; unmatched junction bases: 2. The CDR3 totals 16 residues. The CDR3 nucleotides read TGCGCCAGCAGCCAAGAAGTAGCGGGAGGCTACAATGAGCAGTTCTTC. Protein product: CASSQEVAGGYNEQFF.

The chain links TRBV6-5 to TRBJ2-1, with TRBD2 matching 7 bases. Germline assignment: CDR1 MNHEY and CDR2 SVGAGI. This CDR3 is 15 amino acids long. The J segment lost 4 bases and the V segment lost 2 bases, leaving 5 bases of the junction unmatched. The CDR3 is CASSYGRAAYNEQFF. In DNA form, the CDR3 reads TGTGCCAGCAGTTACGGGAGGGCCGCTTACAATGAGCAGTTCTTC.

This chain connects TRBV7-9 to TRBJ1-1; the D is unclear. Deletions cut 4 bases from V and 5 bases from J, with 11 bases between. This CDR3 spans 13 amino acids. Germline CDR1 is SEHNR and CDR2 is FQNEAQ (reference sequence). CDR3 nucleotides: TGTGCCAGCAGCTCCGCCGGACGAACTGAAGCTTTCTTT. As protein: CASSSAGRTEAFF.

This chain links TRBV2 with TRBJ2-7; D is ambiguous. From germline, CDR1 is SNHLY and CDR2 FYNNEI. V was trimmed by 0 bases and J by 4 bases, leaving 7 bases between them. The CDR3 has 13 amino acids. As DNA, the CDR3 is TGTGCCAGCAGTGAAGCGCTTCCGTACGAGCAGTACTTC. Translating it yields CASSEALPYEQYF. Using reference TRBV2 and TRBJ2-7 for the parts outside the CDR3, the full variable domain is EPEVTQTPSHQVTQMGQEVILRCVPISNHLYFYWYRQILGQKVEFLVSFYNNEISEKSEIFDDQFSVERPDGSNFTLKIRSTKLEDSAMYFCASSEALPYEQYFGPGTRLTVT.

This clonotype was seen repeatedly, ten times or more. This sequence joins TRBV11-1 and TRBJ1-3; TRBD1 matches 8 bases. The CDR3 extends over 17 amino acids. Germline trimming cut 3 bases from V and 0 bases from J; bases unmatched to any gene: 7. CDR1 and CDR2 from the germline V gene are SGHAT and FQDESV (reference sequence). The CDR3 loop is CASSFSDRGVSGNTIYF. The CDR3 DNA reads TGTGCCAGCAGCTTCTCCGACAGGGGCGTCTCTGGAAACACCATATATTTT.

The V and J genes are TRBV25-1 and TRBJ2-7, with 7 bases aligning to TRBD1. Germline CDR1 reads MGHDK; CDR2 reads SYGVNS. The CDR3 length is 14 residues. Trimming removed 2 bases from V and 2 bases from J; junction bases left unmatched: 3. CDR3 nucleotide sequence: TGTGCCAGCAGTGAAGCGACAGGGACCTACGAGCAGTACTTC. Translation gives CASSEATGTYEQYF.

This clonotype has more than one count but fewer than ten. The J gene is TRBJ1-4, the V gene TRBV6-5; D is possibly TRBD1 (5 bases). The V and J ends lost 2 bases and 10 bases respectively, with 17 bases between them. This CDR3 contains 15 residues. Germline V gene data show CDR1 as MNHEY and CDR2 as SVGAGI. The CDR3 DNA follows: TGTGCCAGCAGTTACATAGCGGACACGAGGGGAAAACTGTTTTTT. Protein: CASSYIADTRGKLFF.

The V and J genes are TRBV20-1 and TRBJ2-7; D may be TRBD2 (5 bases). The CDR3 loop spans 12 amino acids. Per germline, CDR1 DFQATT and CDR2 SNEGSKA (reference sequence). V lost 3 bases and J lost 6, with 12 bases in between. CDR3 protein: CSARVREGEQYF. The CDR3 region has the DNA TGCAGTGCTAGGGTCCGAGAGGGCGAGCAGTACTTC.

This chain uses TRBV7-9 with TRBJ2-7; D is perhaps TRBD1 (5 bases). Germline V gene lookup returns CDR1 SEHNR and CDR2 FQNEAQ (reference sequence). V lost 5 bases to trimming and J lost 7 bases, with 9 bases between them. The CDR3 covers 11 residues. The CDR3: CASSADREQYF. The CDR3 DNA sequence: TGTGCCAGCAGCGCAGACAGAGAGCAGTACTTC.

This clonotype turned up a few times. This chain links TRBV4-3 with TRBJ2-7, with TRBD1 matching 8 bases. The CDR3 runs to 14 residues. Germline V CDR1 and CDR2: LGHNA, YSLEER. V was clipped by 8 bases and J by 2 bases; unmatched bases: 8. The CDR3 region has the DNA TGCGCCAGCTCCCGGGACAGGAAGACCTACGAGCAGTACTTC. Protein product: CASSRDRKTYEQYF.

This clonotype showed up many times. The chain uses TRBV6-5 and TRBJ2-7; 8 nucleotides match TRBD2. In germline, CDR1 is MNHEY, CDR2 SVGAGI. J was trimmed by 5 bases and V by 6 bases; bases with no gene match: 9. The CDR3 extends over 14 amino acids. The CDR3 protein is CASSYEREPHEQYF. The CDR3 region has the DNA TGTGCCAGCAGCTACGAGCGGGAGCCCCACGAGCAGTACTTC.

Here the CDR3 DNA reads TGCAGCGTTGGCACCACAGGGGGCCAGTGGAAGACCCAGTACTTC. Amino acids: CSVGTTGGQWKTQYF. V and J are TRBV29-1 and TRBJ2-5; 9 nucleotides line up with TRBD1. Per the germline V gene, CDR1 is SQVTM and CDR2 is ANQGSEA. The CDR3 consists of 15 residues. The J segment lost 6 bases and the V segment lost 4 bases, leaving 12 bases of the junction unmatched.

The chain combines TRBV20-1 with TRBJ1-2; 9 bases are shared with TRBD1. Trimming at V came to 4 bases and at J to 0 bases, leaving 9 bases not matched to a gene. Germline CDR1 DFQATT, CDR2 SNEGSKA (reference sequence). This CDR3 region has 16 residues. CDR3 loop: CSATGTGRLANYGYTF. The CDR3 DNA reads as TGCAGTGCTACCGGGACAGGGAGGTTAGCTAACTATGGCTACACCTTC.

This clonotype was counted only a few times. The chain employs TRBV12-3 or TRBV12-4 and TRBJ2-2; 7 nucleotides agree with TRBD2. The CDR3 contains 14 residues. With 3 bases clipped from V and 6 bases from J, the junction kept 4 bases outside the gene matches. The CDR3 is CASSFSSGAGELFF. The CDR3 nucleotides read TGTGCCAGCAGTTTTTCCAGCGGGGCCGGGGAGCTGTTTTTT.

This rearrangement joins TRBV12-3 or TRBV12-4 to TRBJ2-3; D may match TRBD1 or TRBD2 (5 bases each). This CDR3 region has 12 residues. V was trimmed by 0 bases and J by 12 bases, leaving 10 bases between them. CDR3 loop: CASSLALGPQYF. CDR3 nucleotide sequence: TGTGCCAGCAGTTTAGCGTTGGGACCCCAGTATTTT.

The CDR3 DNA is TGTGCCAGCTCACTATCCTCCGGGACAGATAATACGCAGTATTTT. Protein product: CASSLSSGTDNTQYF. V is TRBV18 and J is TRBJ2-3; TRBD1 matches 7 bases. From germline, CDR1 is KGHSH and CDR2 LQKENI. V trimming: 4 bases; J trimming: 7 bases; junction bases outside the gene matches: 11. The CDR3 is 15 residues long.

This sequence joins TRBV12-3 or TRBV12-4 and TRBJ2-1; perhaps D is TRBD1 or TRBD2 (5 bases each). The CDR3 covers 14 residues. V lost 6 bases, J lost 8 bases, and 17 bases lay in between. The CDR3 nucleotides are TGTGCCAGCAGGCCGGGACCCACAAGCTATGAGCAGTTCTTC. Translating it yields CASRPGPTSYEQFF.

The chain carries TRBV29-1 and TRBJ2-5; 7 nucleotides match TRBD1. The junction had 6 bases not matched to a gene; V was cut back by 1 base and J by 4 bases. This CDR3 region has 14 residues. Germline V lookup: CDR1 SQVTM, CDR2 ANQGSEA. CDR3 nucleotides: TGCAGCGTTGAAGGAAACAGGGGAACAGAGACCCAGTACTTC. As protein: CSVEGNRGTETQYF.

This clonotype was observed a handful of times. This chain links TRBV12-3 or TRBV12-4 with TRBJ2-1; D might be TRBD1 or TRBD2, each matching 5 bases. V was clipped by 3 bases and J by 10 bases, with 16 bases between them. The CDR3 spans 14 residues. The CDR3: CASSFSGTGSEQFF. The CDR3 DNA is TGTGCCAGCAGTTTCTCCGGGACGGGGTCCGAGCAGTTCTTC.

The J gene is TRBJ2-1, the V gene TRBV10-2, with 9 bases fitting TRBD2. Unmatched junction bases numbered 12, after V lost 7 bases and J lost 5 bases. This CDR3 has 16 amino acids. CDR1 WSHSY and CDR2 SAAADI come from the germline V gene. The CDR3, as DNA: TGCGCCAGCAACCATCCCGCTAGCGGGGAAGACAATGAGCAGTTCTTC. It specifies CASNHPASGEDNEQFF.

This clonotype has just one count. J is TRBJ2-7 and V is TRBV6-1, with D perhaps matching TRBD1 (5 bases). Germline CDR1 is MNHNS and CDR2 is SASEGT. The CDR3 runs to 16 residues. V lost 10 bases, J lost 3 bases, and 25 bases lay in between. In nucleotides, the CDR3 is TGTGCCACTCACCTCTCGAGACAGCGAGCCTTCTACGAGCAGTACTTC. Amino acids: CATHLSRQRAFYEQYF.

This clonotype was seen a few times. The chain carries TRBV27 and TRBJ2-1; D is uncertain. CDR3 length: 12 amino acids. Germline V gene sequence: CDR1 MNHEY, CDR2 SMNVEV (reference sequence). V was trimmed by 8 bases and J by 7 bases, leaving 12 bases between them. CDR3 protein: CASRLMGNEQFF. The CDR3 DNA follows: TGTGCCAGCCGCTTAATGGGTAATGAGCAGTTCTTC.

This clonotype has only a few counts. The rearrangement uses TRBV12-3 or TRBV12-4 and TRBJ2-5; 11 nucleotides line up with TRBD2. The CDR3 is made up of 18 amino acids. V lost 6 bases and J lost 9; bases outside the gene matches: 21. The CDR3 loop reads CASSWSSGGSTQKGSQYF. The CDR3 DNA reads TGTGCCAGCAGCTGGTCTAGCGGGGGGTCCACTCAAAAAGGGTCCCAGTACTTC.